The entry below gives a single T cell receptor beta chain sequence along with its context. Its matching antigen is unknown. TCRdb used MiXCR to reprocess the 5' RACE reads, holding one entry per CDR3 protein. Among about half a million distinct CDR3 sequences listed, approximately 18% were seen once. The record originates from a study of T-cell memory formation after mild COVID-19. The CDR3 loop spans 14 amino acids. V lost 0 bases to trimming and J lost 8 bases, with 12 bases between them. Germline V CDR1 and CDR2: SGDLS, YYNGEE. Regarding the study as a whole: Some clones that responded turned up in pre-infection memory, which suggests that cross-reactive memory joined in. Clones that contracted clustered mainly in CM and EM if CD4+ and in EMRA if CD8+.

Sequenced: PBMCs or a T cell subset sorted from them (not recorded which). The TCR was taken from an adult woman who had mild COVID-19 (a few samples of this study predate the infection). Cell type and time point are not known. V gene TRBV9 combines with J gene TRBJ2-1; D is unclear. In DNA, the CDR3 is TGTGCCAGCAGCGTAGAAAACGCCTCGGATGAGCAGTTCTTC. Protein: CASSVENASDEQFF. The full variable domain, with the rest looked up from reference TRBV9 and TRBJ2-1, is DSGVTQTPKHLITATGQRVTLRCSPRSGDLSVYWYQQSLDQGLQFLIQYYNGEERAKGNILERFSAQQFPDLHSELNLSSLELGDSALYFCASSVENASDEQFFGPGTRLTVL.